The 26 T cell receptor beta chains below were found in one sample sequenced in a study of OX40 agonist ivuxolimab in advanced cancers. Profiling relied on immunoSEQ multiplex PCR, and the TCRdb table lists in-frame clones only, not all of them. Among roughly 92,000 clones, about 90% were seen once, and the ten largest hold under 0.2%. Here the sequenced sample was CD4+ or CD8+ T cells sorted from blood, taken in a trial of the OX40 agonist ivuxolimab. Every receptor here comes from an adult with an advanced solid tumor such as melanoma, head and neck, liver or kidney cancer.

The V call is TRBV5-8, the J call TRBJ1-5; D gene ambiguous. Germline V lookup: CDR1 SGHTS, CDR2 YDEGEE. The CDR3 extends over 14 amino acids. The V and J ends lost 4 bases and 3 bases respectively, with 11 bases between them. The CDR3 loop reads CASSLGLNNQPQHF. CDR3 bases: TGTGCCAGCAGCCTAGGGCTGAACAATCAGCCCCAGCATTTT.

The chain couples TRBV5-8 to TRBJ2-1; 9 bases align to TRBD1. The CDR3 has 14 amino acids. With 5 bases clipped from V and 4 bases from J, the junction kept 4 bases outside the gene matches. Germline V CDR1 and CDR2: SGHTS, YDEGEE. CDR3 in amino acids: CASSSGTGYNEQFF. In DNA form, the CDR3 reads TGTGCCAGCAGTTCCGGGACAGGGTACAATGAGCAGTTCTTC.

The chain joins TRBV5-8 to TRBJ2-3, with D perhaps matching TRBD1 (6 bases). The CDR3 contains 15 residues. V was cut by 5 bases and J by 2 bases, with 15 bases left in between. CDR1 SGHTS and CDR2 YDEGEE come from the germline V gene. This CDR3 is CASSPGTRITDTQYF. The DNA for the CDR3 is TGTGCCAGCAGTCCCGGGACAAGAATCACAGATACGCAGTATTTT.

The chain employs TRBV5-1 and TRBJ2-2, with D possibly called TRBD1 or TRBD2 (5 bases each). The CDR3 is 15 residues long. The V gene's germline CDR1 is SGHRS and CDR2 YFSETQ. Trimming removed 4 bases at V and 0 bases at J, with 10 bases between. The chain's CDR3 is CASSPGPSNTGELFF. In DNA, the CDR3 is TGCGCCAGCAGCCCGGGACCGTCGAACACCGGGGAGCTGTTTTTT.

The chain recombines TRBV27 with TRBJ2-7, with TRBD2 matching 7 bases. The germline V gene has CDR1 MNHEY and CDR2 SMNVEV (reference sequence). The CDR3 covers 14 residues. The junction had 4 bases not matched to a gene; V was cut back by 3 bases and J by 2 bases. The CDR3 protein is CASSFSSGTYEQYF. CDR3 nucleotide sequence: TGTGCCAGCAGTTTTTCTAGCGGAACCTACGAGCAGTACTTC.

CDR3 in amino acids: CASSLGQEYNSPLHF. DNA for the CDR3: TGTGCCAGCAGCTTAGGTCAGGAGTATAATTCACCCCTCCACTTT. This chain uses TRBV7-9 with TRBJ1-6; D is unresolved. The germline V gene encodes CDR1 SEHNR and CDR2 FQNEAQ (reference sequence). Trimming cost V 1 base and J 4 bases, with 8 bases left between them. There are 15 residues in the CDR3.

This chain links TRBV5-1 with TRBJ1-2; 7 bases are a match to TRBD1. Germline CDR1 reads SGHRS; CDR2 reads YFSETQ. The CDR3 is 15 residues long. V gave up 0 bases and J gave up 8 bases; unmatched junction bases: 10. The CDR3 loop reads CASSLGQGVPRGYTF. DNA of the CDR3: TGCGCCAGCAGCTTGGGGCAGGGGGTCCCTAGGGGCTACACCTTC.

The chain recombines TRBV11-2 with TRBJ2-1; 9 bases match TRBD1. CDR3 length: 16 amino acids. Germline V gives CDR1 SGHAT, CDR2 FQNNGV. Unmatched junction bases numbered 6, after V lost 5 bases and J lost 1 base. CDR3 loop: CASSGTGTGSYNEQFF. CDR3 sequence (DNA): TGTGCCAGCAGCGGAACCGGGACAGGGTCCTACAATGAGCAGTTCTTC.

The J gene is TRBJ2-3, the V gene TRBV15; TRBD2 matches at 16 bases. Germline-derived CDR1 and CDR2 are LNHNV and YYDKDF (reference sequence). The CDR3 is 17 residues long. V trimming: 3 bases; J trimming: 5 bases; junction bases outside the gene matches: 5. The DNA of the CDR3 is TGTGCCACCAGCAGTGGGACTAGCGGGAGGGGGAAAGATACGCAGTATTTT. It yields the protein CATSSGTSGRGKDTQYF.

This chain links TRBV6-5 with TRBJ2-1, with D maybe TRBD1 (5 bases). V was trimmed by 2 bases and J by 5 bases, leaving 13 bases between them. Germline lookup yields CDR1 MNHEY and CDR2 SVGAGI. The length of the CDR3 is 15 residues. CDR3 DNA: TGTGCCAGCAGTTACCGACCCCAGGGCCACAATGAGCAGTTCTTC. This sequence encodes CASSYRPQGHNEQFF.

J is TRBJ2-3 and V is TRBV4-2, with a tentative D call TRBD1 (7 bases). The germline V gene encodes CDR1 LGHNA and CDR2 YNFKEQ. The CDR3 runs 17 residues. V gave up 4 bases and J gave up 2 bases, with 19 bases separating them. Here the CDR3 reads CASSRPWGDRDTDTQYF. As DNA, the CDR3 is TGTGCCAGCAGCCGCCCGTGGGGGGACAGAGACACAGATACGCAGTATTTT.

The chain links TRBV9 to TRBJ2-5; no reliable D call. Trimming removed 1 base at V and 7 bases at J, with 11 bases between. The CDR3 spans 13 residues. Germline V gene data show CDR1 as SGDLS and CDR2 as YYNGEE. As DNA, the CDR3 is TGTGCCAGCAGCGTATTTGGACGAGGGACCCAGTACTTC. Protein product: CASSVFGRGTQYF.

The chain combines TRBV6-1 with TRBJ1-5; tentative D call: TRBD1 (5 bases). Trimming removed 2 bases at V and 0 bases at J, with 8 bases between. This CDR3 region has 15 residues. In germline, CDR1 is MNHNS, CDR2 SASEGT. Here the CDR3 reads CASSERGYSNQPQHF. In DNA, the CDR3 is TGTGCCAGCAGTGAACGGGGGTATAGCAATCAGCCCCAGCATTTT.

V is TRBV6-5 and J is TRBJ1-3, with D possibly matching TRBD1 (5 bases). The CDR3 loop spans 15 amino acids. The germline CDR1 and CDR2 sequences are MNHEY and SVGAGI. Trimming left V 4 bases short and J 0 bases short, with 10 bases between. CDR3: CASSSLGGSGNTIYF. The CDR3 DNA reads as TGTGCCAGCAGTTCCCTCGGGGGCTCTGGAAACACCATATATTTT.

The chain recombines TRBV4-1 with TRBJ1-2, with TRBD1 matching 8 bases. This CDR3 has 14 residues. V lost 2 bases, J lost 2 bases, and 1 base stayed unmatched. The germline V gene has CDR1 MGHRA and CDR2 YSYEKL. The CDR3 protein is CASSQHRGNYGYTF. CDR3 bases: TGCGCCAGCAGCCAACACAGGGGGAACTATGGCTACACCTTC.

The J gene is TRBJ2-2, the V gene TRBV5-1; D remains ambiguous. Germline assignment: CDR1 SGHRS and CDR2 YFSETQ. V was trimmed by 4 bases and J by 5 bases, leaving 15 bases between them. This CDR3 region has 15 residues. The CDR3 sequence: CASSLLAGRTGELFF. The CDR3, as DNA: TGCGCCAGCAGCCTTTTAGCAGGAAGGACCGGGGAGCTGTTTTTT.

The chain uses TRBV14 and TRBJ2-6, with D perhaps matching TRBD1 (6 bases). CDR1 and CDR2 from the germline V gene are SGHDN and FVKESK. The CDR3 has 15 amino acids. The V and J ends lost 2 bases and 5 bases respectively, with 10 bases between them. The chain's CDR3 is CASSQPQGRANVLTF. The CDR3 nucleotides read TGTGCCAGCAGCCAACCACAGGGACGGGCCAACGTCCTGACTTTC.

CDR3 loop: CASSLHVARENQPQHF. Here the CDR3 DNA reads TGTGCCAGCAGCCTCCACGTAGCCAGGGAAAATCAGCCCCAGCATTTT. V and J are TRBV7-2 and TRBJ1-5; D is possibly TRBD1 (5 bases). The V and J ends lost 5 bases and 4 bases respectively, with 18 bases between them. CDR1 and CDR2 from the germline V gene are SGHTA and FQGNSA. This CDR3 spans 16 amino acids.

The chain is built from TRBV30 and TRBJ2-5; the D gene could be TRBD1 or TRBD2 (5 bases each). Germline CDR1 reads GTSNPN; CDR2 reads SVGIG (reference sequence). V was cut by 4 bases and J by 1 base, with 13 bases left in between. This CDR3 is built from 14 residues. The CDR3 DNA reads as TGTGCCTGGACTGGGACGGCCAGCCAAGAGACCCAGTACTTC. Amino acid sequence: CAWTGTASQETQYF.

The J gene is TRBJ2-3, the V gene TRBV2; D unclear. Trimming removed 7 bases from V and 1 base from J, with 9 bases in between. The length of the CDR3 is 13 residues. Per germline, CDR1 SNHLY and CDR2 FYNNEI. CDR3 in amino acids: CASKWDGTDTQYF. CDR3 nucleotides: TGTGCCAGCAAATGGGATGGCACAGATACGCAGTATTTT.

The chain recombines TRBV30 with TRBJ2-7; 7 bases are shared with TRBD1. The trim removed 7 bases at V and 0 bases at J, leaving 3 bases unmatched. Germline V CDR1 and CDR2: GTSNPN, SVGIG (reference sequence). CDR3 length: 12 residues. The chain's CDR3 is CAFTGDSYEQYF. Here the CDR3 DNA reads TGTGCCTTCACAGGGGACTCCTACGAGCAGTACTTC.

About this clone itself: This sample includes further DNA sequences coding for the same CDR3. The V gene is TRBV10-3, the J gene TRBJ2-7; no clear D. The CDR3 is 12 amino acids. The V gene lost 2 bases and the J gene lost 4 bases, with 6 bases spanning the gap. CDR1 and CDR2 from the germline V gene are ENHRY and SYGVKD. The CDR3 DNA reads TGTGCCATCAGTGAGGGGTCTTACGAGCAGTACTTC. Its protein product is CAISEGSYEQYF.

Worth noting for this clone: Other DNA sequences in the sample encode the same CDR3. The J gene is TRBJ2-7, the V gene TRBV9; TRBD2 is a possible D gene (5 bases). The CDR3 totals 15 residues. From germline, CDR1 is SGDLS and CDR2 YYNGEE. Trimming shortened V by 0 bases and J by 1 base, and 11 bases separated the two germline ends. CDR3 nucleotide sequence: TGTGCCAGCAGCGTAGGGGGTCGGGGTTCCTACGAGCAGTACTTC. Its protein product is CASSVGGRGSYEQYF.

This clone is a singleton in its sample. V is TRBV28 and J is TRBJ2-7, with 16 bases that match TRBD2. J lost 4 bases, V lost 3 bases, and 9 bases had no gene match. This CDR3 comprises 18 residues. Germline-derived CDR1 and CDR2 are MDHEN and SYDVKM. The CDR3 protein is CASSFYGTSGRGNYEQYF. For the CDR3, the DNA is TGTGCCAGCAGTTTCTACGGGACTAGCGGGAGGGGAAATTACGAGCAGTACTTC.

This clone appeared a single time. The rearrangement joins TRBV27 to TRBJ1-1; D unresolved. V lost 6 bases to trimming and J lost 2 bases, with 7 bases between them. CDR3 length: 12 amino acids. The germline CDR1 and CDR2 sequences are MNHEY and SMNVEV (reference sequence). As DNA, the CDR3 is TGTGCCAGCAGAGGACCCAACACTGAAGCTTTCTTT. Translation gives CASRGPNTEAFF.

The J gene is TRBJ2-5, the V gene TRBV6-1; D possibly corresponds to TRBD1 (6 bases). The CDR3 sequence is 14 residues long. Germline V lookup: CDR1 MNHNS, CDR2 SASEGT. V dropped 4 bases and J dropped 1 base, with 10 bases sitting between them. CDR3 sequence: CASSGGQLQETQYF. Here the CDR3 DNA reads TGTGCCAGCAGTGGGGGGCAGCTCCAAGAGACCCAGTACTTC.